These 10 T cell receptor beta chains were all obtained from the same sample, sequenced in a study of blood T cell repertoires in COVID-19 (dated by TCRdb to about 2020). Receptor amplification or capture employed the immunoSEQ multiplex PCR assay. Sourced from immuneACCESS, this table was stored by TCRdb with only in-frame sequences that have V and J called. A share of the clones is absent; for the studies checked, an unresolved V gene accounts for under half, and the remainder has no known explanation. This sample is represented by 180,000 or so clones; 82% of them were singletons. In total, the top ten clones hold about 8% of the sample. The sequencing sample was made of peripheral blood. Every receptor here comes from a woman in her 70s with acute or convalescent COVID-19.

V and J are TRBV20-1 and TRBJ2-1; no clear D. Germline values: CDR1 DFQATT, CDR2 SNEGSKA (reference sequence). The ends were cut back, 3 bases at V and 8 bases at J, with 8 bases in the middle. The CDR3 has 11 amino acids. CDR3 in amino acids: CSASFADEQFF. The CDR3, as DNA: TGCAGTGCTAGTTTTGCGGATGAGCAGTTCTTC.

The J gene is TRBJ2-7, the V gene TRBV10-3; 12 bases fit TRBD2. Trimming at V came to 0 bases and at J to 2 bases, leaving 2 bases not matched to a gene. Germline loops: CDR1 ENHRY, CDR2 SYGVKD. The CDR3 length is 16 residues. CDR3 sequence (DNA): TGTGCCATCAGTGAGTCGAGGACTAGCGGGACCTACGAGCAGTACTTC. Protein product: CAISESRTSGTYEQYF.

The gene calls are TRBV19 and TRBJ2-1, with 12 bases matching TRBD2. The germline V gene has CDR1 LNHDA and CDR2 SQIVND (reference sequence). This CDR3 has 18 amino acids. V trimming: 7 bases; J trimming: 7 bases; junction bases outside the gene matches: 17. The CDR3 coding sequence is TGTGCCAGTACCTCCTCGGGATCTAGCGGGGGGGCCCTTAATGAGCAGTTCTTC. This gives the protein CASTSSGSSGGALNEQFF.

The CDR3 loop is CASSRGQVIDVEKTEAFF. CDR3 DNA: TGCGCCAGCAGCAGGGGACAGGTGATAGATGTGGAAAAAACTGAAGCTTTCTTT. V usage is TRBV4-1 and J usage is TRBJ1-1; 8 positions agree with TRBD1. Trimming cost V 5 bases and J 5 bases; bases outside gene matches: 19. This CDR3 region has 18 residues. Germline-derived CDR1 and CDR2 are MGHRA and YSYEKL.

The chain employs TRBV19 and TRBJ1-6, with D hard to call. Germline values: CDR1 LNHDA, CDR2 SQIVND (reference sequence). V shed 3 bases and J shed 8 bases, with 11 bases lying between them. The CDR3 has 14 amino acids. The CDR3 nucleotides are TGTGCCAGTAGTATTGGGCTGAGAGATTCACCCCTCCACTTT. It is translated as CASSIGLRDSPLHF.

The chain employs TRBV11-1 and TRBJ1-1; D is possibly TRBD1 (6 bases). The CDR3 totals 14 residues. In germline, CDR1 is SGHAT, CDR2 FQDESV (reference sequence). Trimming stripped 5 bases from V and 2 bases from J, with 12 bases between. The CDR3 loop is CASSLQGFNTEAFF. Written as DNA, the CDR3 is TGTGCCAGCAGCCTTCAGGGGTTTAACACTGAAGCTTTCTTT.

This clone came up a few times. The chain's CDR3 is CASSVADSYNEQFF. The CDR3 DNA reads TGTGCCAGCAGCGTAGCGGACTCTTACAATGAGCAGTTCTTC. The chain joins TRBV9 to TRBJ2-1, with TRBD2 as a possible D gene (5 bases). The CDR3 spans 14 residues. Germline V CDR1 and CDR2: SGDLS, YYNGEE. Trimming removed 0 bases from V and 4 bases from J, with 8 bases in between.

V gene TRBV5-5 combines with J gene TRBJ1-4, with D unclear. The CDR3 sequence is 17 residues long. Germline assignment: CDR1 SGHKS and CDR2 YYEKEE (reference sequence). V lost 0 bases, J lost 3 bases, and 15 bases lay in between. CDR3 bases: TGTGCCAGCAGCTTGGCAGCGCTGGGAGGGTCTAATGAAAAACTGTTTTTT. Its translation: CASSLAALGGSNEKLFF.

The V call is TRBV7-2, the J call TRBJ1-5; possibly TRBD1 for D (6 bases). Germline lookup yields CDR1 SGHTA and CDR2 FQGNSA. The length of the CDR3 is 15 residues. V was trimmed by 5 bases and J by 3 bases, leaving 14 bases between them. Here the CDR3 reads CASSPQGRNNQPQHF. The CDR3 bases are TGTGCCAGCAGCCCACAGGGTAGAAACAATCAGCCCCAGCATTTT.

V gene TRBV19 combines with J gene TRBJ1-4; 9 bases align to TRBD1. Germline V lookup: CDR1 LNHDA, CDR2 SQIVND (reference sequence). The CDR3 has 16 residues. Germline trimming cut 2 bases from V and 5 bases from J; bases unmatched to any gene: 6. The CDR3 region is CASSIPTGTGNEKLFF. The DNA for the CDR3 is TGTGCCAGTAGTATACCAACCGGGACAGGGAATGAAAAACTGTTTTTT.